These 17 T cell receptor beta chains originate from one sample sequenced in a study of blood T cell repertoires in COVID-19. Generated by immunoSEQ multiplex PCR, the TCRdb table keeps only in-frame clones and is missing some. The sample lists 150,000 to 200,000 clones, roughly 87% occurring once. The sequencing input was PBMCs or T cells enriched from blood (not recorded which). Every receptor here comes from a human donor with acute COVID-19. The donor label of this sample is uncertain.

The CDR3 here is CAWSPSNEQFF. In DNA, the CDR3 is TGTGCCTGGAGTCCCTCCAATGAGCAGTTCTTC. This chain uses TRBV30 with TRBJ2-1; D gene unclear. Trimming took off 2 bases at V and 6 bases at J, with 5 bases between the two ends. CDR3 length: 11 residues. CDR1 and CDR2 from the germline V gene are GTSNPN and SVGIG (reference sequence).

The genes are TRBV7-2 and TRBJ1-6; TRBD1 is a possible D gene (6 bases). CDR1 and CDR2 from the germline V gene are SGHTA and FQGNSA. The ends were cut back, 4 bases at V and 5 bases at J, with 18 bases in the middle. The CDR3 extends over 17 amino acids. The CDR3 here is CASSSLAGTSDNSPLHF. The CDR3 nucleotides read TGTGCCAGCAGCTCCCTAGCCGGGACATCAGATAATTCACCCCTCCACTTT.

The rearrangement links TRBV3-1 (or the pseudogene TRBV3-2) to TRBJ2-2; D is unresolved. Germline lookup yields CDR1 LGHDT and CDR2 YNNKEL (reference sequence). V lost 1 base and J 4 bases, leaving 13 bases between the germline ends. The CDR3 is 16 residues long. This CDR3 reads CASSQVIKVSTGELFF. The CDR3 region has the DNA TGTGCCAGCAGCCAAGTTATAAAAGTGAGCACCGGGGAGCTGTTTTTT.

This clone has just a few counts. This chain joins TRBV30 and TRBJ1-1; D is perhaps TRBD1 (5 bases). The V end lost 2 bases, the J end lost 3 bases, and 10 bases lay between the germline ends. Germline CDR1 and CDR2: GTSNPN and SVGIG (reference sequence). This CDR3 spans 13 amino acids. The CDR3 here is CAWSRGIDTEAFF. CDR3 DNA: TGTGCCTGGAGTAGGGGAATTGACACTGAAGCTTTCTTT.

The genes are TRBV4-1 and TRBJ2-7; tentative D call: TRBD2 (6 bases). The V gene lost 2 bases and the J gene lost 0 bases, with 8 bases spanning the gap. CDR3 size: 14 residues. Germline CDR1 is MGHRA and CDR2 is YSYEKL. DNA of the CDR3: TGCGCCAGCAGCCAATTCGGGAGCTCCTACGAGCAGTACTTC. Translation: CASSQFGSSYEQYF.

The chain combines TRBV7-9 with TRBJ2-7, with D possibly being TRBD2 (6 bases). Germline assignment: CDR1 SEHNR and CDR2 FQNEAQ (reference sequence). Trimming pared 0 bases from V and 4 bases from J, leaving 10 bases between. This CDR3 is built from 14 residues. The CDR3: CASSLARRAYEQYF. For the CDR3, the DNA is TGTGCCAGCAGCTTAGCACGGAGGGCTTACGAGCAGTACTTC.

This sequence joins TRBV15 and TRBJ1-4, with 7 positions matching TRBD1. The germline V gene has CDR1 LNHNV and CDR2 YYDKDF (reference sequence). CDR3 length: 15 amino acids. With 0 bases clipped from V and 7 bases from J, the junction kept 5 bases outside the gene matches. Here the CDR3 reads CATSREGGRFEKLFF. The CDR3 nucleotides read TGTGCCACCAGCAGAGAAGGGGGCCGGTTTGAAAAACTGTTTTTT.

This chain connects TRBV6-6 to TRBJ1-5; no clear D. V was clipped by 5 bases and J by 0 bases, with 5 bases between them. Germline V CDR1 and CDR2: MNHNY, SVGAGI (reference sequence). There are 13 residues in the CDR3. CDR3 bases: TGTGCCAGCAGTGGGCTTAGCAATCAGCCCCAGCATTTT. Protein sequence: CASSGLSNQPQHF.

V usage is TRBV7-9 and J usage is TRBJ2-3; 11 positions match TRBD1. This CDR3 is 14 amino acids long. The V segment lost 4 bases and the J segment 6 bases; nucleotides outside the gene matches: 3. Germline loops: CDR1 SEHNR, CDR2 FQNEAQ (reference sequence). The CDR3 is CASSSDRGLDTQYF. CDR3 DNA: TGTGCCAGCAGCTCGGACAGGGGGCTTGATACGCAGTATTTT.

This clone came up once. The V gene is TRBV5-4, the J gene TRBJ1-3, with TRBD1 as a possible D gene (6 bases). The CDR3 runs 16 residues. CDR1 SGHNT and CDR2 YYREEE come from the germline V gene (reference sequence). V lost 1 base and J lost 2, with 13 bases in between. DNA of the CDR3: TGTGCCAGCAGCTTGAGCCAGGGGCGCCCTGGAAACACCATATATTTT. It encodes CASSLSQGRPGNTIYF.

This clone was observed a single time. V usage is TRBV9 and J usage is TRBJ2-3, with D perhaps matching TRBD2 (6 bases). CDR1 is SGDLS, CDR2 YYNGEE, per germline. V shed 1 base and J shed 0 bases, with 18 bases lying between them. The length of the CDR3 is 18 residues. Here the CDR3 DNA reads TGTGCCAGCAGCGTATCTCTAGCGATAGGAGCTAGCACAGATACGCAGTATTTT. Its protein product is CASSVSLAIGASTDTQYF.

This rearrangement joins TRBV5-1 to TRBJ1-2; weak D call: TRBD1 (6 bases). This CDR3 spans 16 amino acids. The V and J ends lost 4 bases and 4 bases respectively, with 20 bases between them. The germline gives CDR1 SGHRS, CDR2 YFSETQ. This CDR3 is CASSTGAETGAYGYTF. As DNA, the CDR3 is TGCGCCAGCAGCACCGGTGCAGAGACAGGCGCCTATGGCTACACCTTC.

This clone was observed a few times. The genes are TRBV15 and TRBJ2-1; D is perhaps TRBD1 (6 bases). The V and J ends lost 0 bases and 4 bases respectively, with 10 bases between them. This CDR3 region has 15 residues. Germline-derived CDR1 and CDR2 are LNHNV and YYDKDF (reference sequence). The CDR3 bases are TGTGCCACCAGCAGAGAAACAGGGATGTACAATGAGCAGTTCTTC. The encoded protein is CATSRETGMYNEQFF.

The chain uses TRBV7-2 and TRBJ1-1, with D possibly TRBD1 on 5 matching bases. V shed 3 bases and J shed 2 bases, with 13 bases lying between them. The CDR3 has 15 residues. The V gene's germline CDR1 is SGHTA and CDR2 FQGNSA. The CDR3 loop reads CASSLTVVLNTEAFF. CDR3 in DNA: TGTGCCAGCAGCTTGACAGTAGTCCTAAACACTGAAGCTTTCTTT.

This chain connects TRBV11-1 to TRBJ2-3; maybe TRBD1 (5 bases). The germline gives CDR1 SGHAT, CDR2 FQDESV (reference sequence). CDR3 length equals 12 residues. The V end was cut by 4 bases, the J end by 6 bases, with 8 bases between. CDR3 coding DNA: TGTGCCAGCAGCTCAGGGTTCGATACGCAGTATTTT. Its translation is CASSSGFDTQYF.

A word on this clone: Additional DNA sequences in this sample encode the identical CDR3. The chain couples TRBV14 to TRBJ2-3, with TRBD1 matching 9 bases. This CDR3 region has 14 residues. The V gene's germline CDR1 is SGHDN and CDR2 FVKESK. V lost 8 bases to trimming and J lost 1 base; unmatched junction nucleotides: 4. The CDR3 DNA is TGTGCCAGCTCCCGGACAGGGGGCACAGATACGCAGTATTTT. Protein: CASSRTGGTDTQYF.

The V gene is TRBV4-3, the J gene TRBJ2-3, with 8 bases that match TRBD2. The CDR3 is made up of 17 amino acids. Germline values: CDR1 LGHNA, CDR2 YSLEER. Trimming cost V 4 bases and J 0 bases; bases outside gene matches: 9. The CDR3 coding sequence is TGCGCCAGCAGCCCACTAAGCGGGGGACGAAGCACAGATACGCAGTATTTT. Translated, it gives CASSPLSGGRSTDTQYF.